These 15 T cell receptor beta chains were all obtained from the same sample, sequenced in a study of control samples from healthy donors and cancer patients (dated by TCRdb to between 2020 and 2021). The library relied on the immunoSEQ multiplex PCR assay. TCRdb re-hosts the immuneACCESS table, in-frame sequences only. Its copies lack some clones; in the studies checked, an unresolved V gene accounts for under half of them, and the cause for the rest is not known. The sample contains 350,000 to 450,000 clones, 75% to 95% of them found a single time. The top ten hold 5% to 7% of the sample. The specimen sequenced was PBMCs. The receptor source for this set is a man aged 35 to 55 with head and neck cancer.

This clone was recorded only once. The chain links TRBV4-2 to TRBJ2-7; perhaps D is TRBD1 or TRBD2 (6 bases each). The CDR3 totals 15 residues. V lost 1 base and J 4 bases, leaving 14 bases between the germline ends. From germline, CDR1 is LGHNA and CDR2 YNFKEQ. The CDR3 DNA is TGTGCCAGCAGCCAAGTAACGACAGGAGGGTACGAGCAGTACTTC. This codes for CASSQVTTGGYEQYF.

This clone showed up just a few times. This chain joins TRBV6-5 and TRBJ2-7; D is uncertain. V lost 7 bases and J lost 3, with 13 bases in between. The CDR3 sequence is 13 residues long. Germline V gene lookup returns CDR1 MNHEY and CDR2 SVGAGI. CDR3 sequence: CASTKKGFYEQYF. In DNA, the CDR3 is TGTGCCAGCACTAAGAAGGGCTTCTACGAGCAGTACTTC.

The V and J genes are TRBV9 and TRBJ2-3; either TRBD1 or TRBD2 may supply D (6 bases each). Germline loops: CDR1 SGDLS, CDR2 YYNGEE. The ends were cut back, 2 bases at V and 2 bases at J, with 12 bases in the middle. The CDR3 has 15 amino acids. CDR3 bases: TGTGCCAGCAGCGTGTCGGGGGCGGCCACAGATACGCAGTATTTT. Translation: CASSVSGAATDTQYF. The complete variable domain, with remaining parts taken from reference TRBV9 and TRBJ2-3, reads DSGVTQTPKHLITATGQRVTLRCSPRSGDLSVYWYQQSLDQGLQFLIQYYNGEERAKGNILERFSAQQFPDLHSELNLSSLELGDSALYFCASSVSGAATDTQYFGPGTRLTVL.

V and J are TRBV2 and TRBJ1-4; D gene ambiguous. V shed 5 bases and J shed 5 bases, with 15 bases lying between them. Per the germline V gene, CDR1 is SNHLY and CDR2 is FYNNEI. This CDR3 has 15 amino acids. The CDR3 bases are TGTGCCAGCAGTTCCCCGGTAGGAGCCAATGAAAAACTGTTTTTT. Translated, it gives CASSSPVGANEKLFF.

The chain employs TRBV28 and TRBJ2-3; 8 nucleotides agree with TRBD2. Losses at the gene ends were 1 base for V and 1 base for J; bases not matched to a gene: 4. The CDR3 has 16 residues. CDR1 is MDHEN, CDR2 SYDVKM, per germline. The CDR3, as DNA: TGTGCCAGCAGTTTATTCCCGCGGGGGGGCACAGATACGCAGTATTTT. Translated: CASSLFPRGGTDTQYF.

The rearrangement links TRBV27 to TRBJ2-1; D ambiguous. This CDR3 is 11 amino acids long. V shed 5 bases and J shed 7 bases, with 6 bases lying between them. Germline V gene sequence: CDR1 MNHEY, CDR2 SMNVEV (reference sequence). CDR3 DNA sequence: TGTGCCAGCAGTCGGCGAAATGAGCAGTTCTTC. It translates to CASSRRNEQFF.

The chain has TRBV7-2 and TRBJ2-2, with 14 positions matching TRBD2. With V trimmed by 3 bases and J by 8 bases, 5 bases remained unmatched. This CDR3 has 16 residues. Germline CDR1 reads SGHTA; CDR2 reads FQGNSA. The DNA of the CDR3 is TGTGCCAGCAGCTTGACTAGCGGGGGGGCAAGTGGGGAGCTGTTTTTT. Its protein is CASSLTSGGASGELFF.

The rearrangement joins TRBV28 to TRBJ2-5; the D gene is possibly TRBD1 (6 bases). The CDR3 totals 15 residues. Germline V gives CDR1 MDHEN, CDR2 SYDVKM. Trimming cost V 6 bases and J 3 bases, with 17 bases left between them. The chain's CDR3 is CASSQSRQEKETQYF. In DNA form, the CDR3 reads TGTGCCAGCAGCCAAAGCCGACAGGAAAAAGAGACCCAGTACTTC. Complete variable domain (other parts from reference TRBV28 and TRBJ2-5): DVKVTQSSRYLVKRTGEKVFLECVQDMDHENMFWYRQDPGLGLRLIYFSYDVKMKEKGDIPEGYSVSREKKERFSLILESASTNQTSMYLCASSQSRQEKETQYFGPGTRLLVL.

This clone was counted only a few times. CDR3 sequence (DNA): TGTGCCAGCTCACCAATGCAGGGGAATCAGCCCCAGCATTTT. Protein product: CASSPMQGNQPQHF. V usage is TRBV18 and J usage is TRBJ1-5; tentatively, D is TRBD1 (6 bases). Germline CDR1 reads KGHSH; CDR2 reads LQKENI. The CDR3 has 14 amino acids. Trimming took 2 bases from V and 4 from J, leaving 9 bases between them. Full variable domain (outside the CDR3, taken from reference TRBV18 and TRBJ1-5): NAGVMQNPRHLVRRRGQEARLRCSPMKGHSHVYWYRQLPEEGLKFMVYLQKENIIDESGMPKERFSAEFPKEGPSILRIQQVVRGDSAAYFCASSPMQGNQPQHFGDGTRLSIL.

The CDR3: CASLTGVNEQYF. CDR3 coding DNA: TGTGCCAGCCTGACAGGGGTCAACGAGCAGTACTTC. The chain recombines TRBV2 with TRBJ2-7, with 8 positions matching TRBD1. V lost 8 bases, J lost 5 bases, and 5 bases stayed unmatched. The length of the CDR3 is 12 residues. CDR1 is SNHLY and CDR2 is FYNNEI in the germline V gene.

The gene calls are TRBV3-1 (or the pseudogene TRBV3-2) and TRBJ1-4, with 9 bases that match TRBD1. V dropped 3 bases and J dropped 8; count of bases not matched to a gene: 7. Germline assignment: CDR1 LGHDT and CDR2 YNNKEL (reference sequence). This CDR3 has 15 residues. CDR3 in amino acids: CASSQGTGIWEKLFF. In DNA form, the CDR3 reads TGTGCCAGCAGCCAGGGGACAGGGATATGGGAAAAACTGTTTTTT.

The rearrangement uses TRBV28 and TRBJ2-7, with 11 bases lining up with TRBD2. This CDR3 has 13 residues. Germline V gene sequence: CDR1 MDHEN, CDR2 SYDVKM. After removal of 10 bases from V and 4 bases from J, the junction contained 6 bases not matched to a gene. The CDR3 protein is CATRTSGFYEQYF. The DNA for the CDR3 is TGTGCCACCAGGACTAGCGGGTTTTACGAGCAGTACTTC.

This rearrangement joins TRBV3-1 (or the pseudogene TRBV3-2) to TRBJ2-1; 7 positions agree with TRBD2. Trimming removed 4 bases from V and 0 bases from J; junction bases left unmatched: 9. CDR3 length: 17 residues. Germline CDR1 LGHDT, CDR2 YNNKEL (reference sequence). The CDR3: CASSRSSGGSSYNEQFF. For the CDR3, the DNA is TGTGCCAGCAGCCGATCTTCGGGGGGAAGCTCCTACAATGAGCAGTTCTTC.

V gene TRBV27 combines with J gene TRBJ1-1, with TRBD1 identical over 8 bases. The CDR3 sequence is 15 residues long. V lost 6 bases and J lost 1; bases outside the gene matches: 7. The germline V gene encodes CDR1 MNHEY and CDR2 SMNVEV (reference sequence). The CDR3 sequence is CASRSSGTGNTEAFF. CDR3 nucleotide sequence: TGTGCCAGCAGATCGTCCGGGACAGGGAACACTGAAGCTTTCTTT.

CDR3 coding DNA: TGTGCCACCAGCACACGGCAGGAGGCAAATGAGCAGTTCTTC. Protein product: CATSTRQEANEQFF. The genes are TRBV15 and TRBJ2-1; D is possibly TRBD2 (5 bases). Trimming removed 4 bases at V and 7 bases at J, with 14 bases between. This CDR3 spans 14 amino acids. Germline V gene sequence: CDR1 LNHNV, CDR2 YYDKDF (reference sequence).